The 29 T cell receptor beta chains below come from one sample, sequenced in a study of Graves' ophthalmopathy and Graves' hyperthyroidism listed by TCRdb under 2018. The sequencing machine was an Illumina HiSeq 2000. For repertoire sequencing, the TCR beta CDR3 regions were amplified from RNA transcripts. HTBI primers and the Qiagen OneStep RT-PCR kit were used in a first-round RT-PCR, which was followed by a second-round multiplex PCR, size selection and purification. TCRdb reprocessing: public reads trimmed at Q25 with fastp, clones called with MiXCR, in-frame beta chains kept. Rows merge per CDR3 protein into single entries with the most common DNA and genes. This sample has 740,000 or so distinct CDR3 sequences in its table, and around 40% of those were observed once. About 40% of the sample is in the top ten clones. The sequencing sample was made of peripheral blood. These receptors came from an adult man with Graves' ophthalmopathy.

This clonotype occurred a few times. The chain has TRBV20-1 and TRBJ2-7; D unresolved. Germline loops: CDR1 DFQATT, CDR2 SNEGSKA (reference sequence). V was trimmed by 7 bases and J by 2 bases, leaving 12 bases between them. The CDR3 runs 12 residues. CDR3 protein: CSGNKITYEQYF. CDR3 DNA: TGCAGTGGTAACAAAATAACCTACGAGCAGTACTTC.

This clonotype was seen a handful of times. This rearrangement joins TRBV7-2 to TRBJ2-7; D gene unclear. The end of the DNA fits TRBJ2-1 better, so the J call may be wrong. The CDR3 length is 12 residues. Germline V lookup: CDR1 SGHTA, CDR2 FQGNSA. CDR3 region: CASSLVGGEQFF. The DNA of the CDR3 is TGTGCCAGCAGCTTAGTCGGCGGTGAGCAGTTCTTC.

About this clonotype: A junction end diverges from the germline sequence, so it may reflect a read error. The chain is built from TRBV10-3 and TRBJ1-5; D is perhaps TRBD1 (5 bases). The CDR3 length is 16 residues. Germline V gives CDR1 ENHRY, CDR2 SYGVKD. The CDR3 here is CASSQDAGLYNQPQHF. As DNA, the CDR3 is TGCGCCAGCAGCCAAGATGCGGGGCTGTACAATCAGCCCCAGCATTTT.

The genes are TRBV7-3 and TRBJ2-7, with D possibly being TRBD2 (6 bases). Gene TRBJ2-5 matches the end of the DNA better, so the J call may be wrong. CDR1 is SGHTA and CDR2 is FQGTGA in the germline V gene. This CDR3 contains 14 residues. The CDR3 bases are TGTGCCAGCAGCTTAAAAGCGGGCAGGGAGACCCAGTACTTC. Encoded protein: CASSLKAGRETQYF.

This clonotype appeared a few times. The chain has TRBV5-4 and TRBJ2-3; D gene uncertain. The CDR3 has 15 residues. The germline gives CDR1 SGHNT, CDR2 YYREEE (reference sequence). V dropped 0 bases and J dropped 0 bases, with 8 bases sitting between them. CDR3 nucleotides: TGTGCCAGCAGCTTGGATTACGAGAGCACAGATACGCAGTATTTT. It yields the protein CASSLDYESTDTQYF.

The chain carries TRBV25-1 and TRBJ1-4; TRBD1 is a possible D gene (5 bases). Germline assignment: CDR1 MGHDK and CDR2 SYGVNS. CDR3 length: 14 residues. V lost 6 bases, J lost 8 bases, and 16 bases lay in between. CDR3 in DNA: TGTGCCAGCAGAGACAGCATCCTTATCGAAAAACTGTTTTTT. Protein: CASRDSILIEKLFF.

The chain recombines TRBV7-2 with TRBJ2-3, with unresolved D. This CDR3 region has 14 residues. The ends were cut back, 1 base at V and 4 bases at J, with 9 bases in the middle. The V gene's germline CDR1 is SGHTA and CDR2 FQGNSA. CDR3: CASSLVGIADTQYF. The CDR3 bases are TGTGCCAGCAGCTTAGTGGGTATCGCAGATACGCAGTATTTT.

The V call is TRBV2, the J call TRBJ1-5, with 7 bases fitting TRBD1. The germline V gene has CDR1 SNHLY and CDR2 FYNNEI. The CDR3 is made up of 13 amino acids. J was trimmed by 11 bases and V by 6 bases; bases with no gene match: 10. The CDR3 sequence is CASSRDSEETQHF. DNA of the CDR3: TGTGCCAGCAGCAGGGACAGCGAAGAGACCCAGCATTTT.

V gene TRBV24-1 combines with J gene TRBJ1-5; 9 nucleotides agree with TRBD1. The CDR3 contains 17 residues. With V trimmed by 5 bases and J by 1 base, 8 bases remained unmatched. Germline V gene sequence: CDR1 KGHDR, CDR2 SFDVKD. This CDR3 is CATSAPRTGVSNQPQHF. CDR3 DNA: TGTGCCACCAGTGCTCCTCGGACAGGGGTAAGCAATCAGCCCCAGCATTTT.

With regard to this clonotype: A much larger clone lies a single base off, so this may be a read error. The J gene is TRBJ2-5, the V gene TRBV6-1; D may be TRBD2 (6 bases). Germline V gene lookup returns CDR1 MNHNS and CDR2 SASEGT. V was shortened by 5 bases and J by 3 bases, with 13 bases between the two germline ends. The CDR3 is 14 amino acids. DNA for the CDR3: TGTGCCAGCAGTTCGCCCAGGGAGGAAGAGACCCAGTACTTC. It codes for CASSSPREEETQYF.

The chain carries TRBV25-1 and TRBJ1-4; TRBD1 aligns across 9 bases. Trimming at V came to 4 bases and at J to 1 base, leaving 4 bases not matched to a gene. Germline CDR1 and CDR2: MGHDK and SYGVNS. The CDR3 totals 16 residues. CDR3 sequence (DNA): TGTGCCAGCAGTGTCCCGGGACAGGGAACTAATGAAAAACTGTTTTTT. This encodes CASSVPGQGTNEKLFF.

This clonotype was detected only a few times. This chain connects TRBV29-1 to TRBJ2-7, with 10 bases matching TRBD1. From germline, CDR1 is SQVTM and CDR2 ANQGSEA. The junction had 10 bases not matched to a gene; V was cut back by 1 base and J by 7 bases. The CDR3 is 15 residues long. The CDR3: CSVEAGQGGPREQYF. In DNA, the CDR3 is TGCAGCGTTGAAGCCGGACAGGGGGGACCTAGGGAGCAGTACTTC.

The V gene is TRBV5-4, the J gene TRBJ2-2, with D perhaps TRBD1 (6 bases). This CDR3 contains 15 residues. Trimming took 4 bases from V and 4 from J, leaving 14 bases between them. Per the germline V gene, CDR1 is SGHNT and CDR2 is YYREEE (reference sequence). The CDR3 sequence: CASSLKGELTGELFF. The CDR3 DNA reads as TGTGCCAGCAGCCTAAAGGGGGAGCTCACCGGGGAGCTGTTTTTT.

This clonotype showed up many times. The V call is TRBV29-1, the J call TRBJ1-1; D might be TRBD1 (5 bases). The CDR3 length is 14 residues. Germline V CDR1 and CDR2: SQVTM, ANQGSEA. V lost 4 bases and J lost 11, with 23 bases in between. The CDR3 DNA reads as TGCAGCGTTGCTCCCCCCTGGCCCCCAGGGCGGGCTTTCTTT. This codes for CSVAPPWPPGRAFF.

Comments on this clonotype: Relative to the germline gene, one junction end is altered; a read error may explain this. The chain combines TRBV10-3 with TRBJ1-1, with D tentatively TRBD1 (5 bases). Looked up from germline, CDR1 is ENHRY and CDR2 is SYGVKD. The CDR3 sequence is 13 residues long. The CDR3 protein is CASSAGGSTEAFF. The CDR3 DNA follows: TGTGCCAGCAGTGCCGGGGGGTCCACTGAAGCTTTCTTT.

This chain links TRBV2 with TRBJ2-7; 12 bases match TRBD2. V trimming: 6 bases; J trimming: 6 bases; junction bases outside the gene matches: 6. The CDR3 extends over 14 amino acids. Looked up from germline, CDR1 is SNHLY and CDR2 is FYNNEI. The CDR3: CASRTSGGPTEQYF. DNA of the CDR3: TGTGCCAGCAGAACTAGCGGGGGGCCCACCGAGCAGTACTTC.

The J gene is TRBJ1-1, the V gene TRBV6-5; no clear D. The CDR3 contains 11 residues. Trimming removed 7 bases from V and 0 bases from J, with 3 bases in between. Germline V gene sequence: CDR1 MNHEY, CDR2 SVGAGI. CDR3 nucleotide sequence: TGTGCCAGCATTGTGAACACTGAAGCTTTCTTT. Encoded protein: CASIVNTEAFF.

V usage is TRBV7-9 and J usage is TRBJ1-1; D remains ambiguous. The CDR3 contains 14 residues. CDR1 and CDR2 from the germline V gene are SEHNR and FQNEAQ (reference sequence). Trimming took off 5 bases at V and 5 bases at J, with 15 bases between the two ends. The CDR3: CASSPPGSGTEAFF. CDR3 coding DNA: TGTGCCAGCAGCCCCCCCGGATCGGGGACTGAAGCTTTCTTT.

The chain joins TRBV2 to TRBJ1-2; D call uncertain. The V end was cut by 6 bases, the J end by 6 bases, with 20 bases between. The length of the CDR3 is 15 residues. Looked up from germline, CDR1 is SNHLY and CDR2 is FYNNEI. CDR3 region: CASSKLAGSYNGYTF. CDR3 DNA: TGTGCCAGCAGCAAGCTAGCGGGATCCTACAATGGCTACACCTTC. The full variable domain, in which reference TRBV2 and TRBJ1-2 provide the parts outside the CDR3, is EPEVTQTPSHQVTQMGQEVILRCVPISNHLYFYWYRQILGQKVEFLVSFYNNEISEKSEIFDDQFSVERPDGSNFTLKIRSTKLEDSAMYFCASSKLAGSYNGYTFGSGTRLTVV.

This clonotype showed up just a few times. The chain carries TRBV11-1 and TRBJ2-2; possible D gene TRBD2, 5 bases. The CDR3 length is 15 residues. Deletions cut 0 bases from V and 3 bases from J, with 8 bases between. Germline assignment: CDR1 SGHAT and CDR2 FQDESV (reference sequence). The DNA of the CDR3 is TGTGCCAGCAGCTTAGCGGGAGACTACACCGGGGAGCTGTTTTTT. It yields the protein CASSLAGDYTGELFF.

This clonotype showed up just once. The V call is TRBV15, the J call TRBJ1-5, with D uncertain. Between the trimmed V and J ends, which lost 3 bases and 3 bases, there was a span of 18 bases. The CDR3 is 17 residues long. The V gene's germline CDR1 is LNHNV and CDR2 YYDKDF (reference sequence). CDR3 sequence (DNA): TGTGCCACCAGCAGTTACCCCGAGATGGGTCTCAATCAGCCCCAGCATTTT. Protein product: CATSSYPEMGLNQPQHF.

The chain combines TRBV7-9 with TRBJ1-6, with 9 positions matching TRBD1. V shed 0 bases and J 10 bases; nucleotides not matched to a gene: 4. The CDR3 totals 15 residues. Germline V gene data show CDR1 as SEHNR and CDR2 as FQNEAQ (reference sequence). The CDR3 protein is CASSLAGQGLSPLHF. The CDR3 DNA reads TGTGCCAGCAGCTTAGCGGGACAGGGCCTCTCACCCCTCCACTTT.

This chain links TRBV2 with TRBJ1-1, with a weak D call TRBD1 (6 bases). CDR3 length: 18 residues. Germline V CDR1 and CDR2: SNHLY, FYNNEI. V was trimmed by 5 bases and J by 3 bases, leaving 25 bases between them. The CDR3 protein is CASSLQGMSSDPHTEAFF. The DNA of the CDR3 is TGTGCCAGCAGTTTACAGGGAATGTCTAGTGATCCGCACACTGAAGCTTTCTTT. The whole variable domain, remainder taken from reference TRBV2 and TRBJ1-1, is EPEVTQTPSHQVTQMGQEVILRCVPISNHLYFYWYRQILGQKVEFLVSFYNNEISEKSEIFDDQFSVERPDGSNFTLKIRSTKLEDSAMYFCASSLQGMSSDPHTEAFFGQGTRLTVV.

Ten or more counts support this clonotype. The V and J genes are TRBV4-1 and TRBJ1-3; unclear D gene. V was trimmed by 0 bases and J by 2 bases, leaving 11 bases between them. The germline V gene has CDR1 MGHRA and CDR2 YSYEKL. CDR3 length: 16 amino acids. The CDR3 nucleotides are TGCGCCAGCAGCCAAGATAAGACTGGGGCTGGAAACACCATATATTTT. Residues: CASSQDKTGAGNTIYF.

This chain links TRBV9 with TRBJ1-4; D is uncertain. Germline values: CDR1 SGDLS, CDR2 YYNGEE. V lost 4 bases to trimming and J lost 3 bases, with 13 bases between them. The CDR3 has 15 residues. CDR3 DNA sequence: TGTGCCAGCAGCCCCCTAGGGTCAGCTAATGAAAAACTGTTTTTT. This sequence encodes CASSPLGSANEKLFF.

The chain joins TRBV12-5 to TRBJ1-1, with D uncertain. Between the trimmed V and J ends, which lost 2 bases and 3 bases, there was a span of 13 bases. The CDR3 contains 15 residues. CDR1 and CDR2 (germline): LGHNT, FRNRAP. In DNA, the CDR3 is TGTGCTAGTGGTTTGAGCGGGTATGGTCACACTGAAGCTTTCTTT. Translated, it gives CASGLSGYGHTEAFF.

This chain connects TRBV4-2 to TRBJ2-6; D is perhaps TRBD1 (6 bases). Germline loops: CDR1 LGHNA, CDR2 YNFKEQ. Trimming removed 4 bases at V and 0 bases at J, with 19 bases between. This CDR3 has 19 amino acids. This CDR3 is CASSLLLQGRSSGANVLTF. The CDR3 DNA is TGTGCCAGCAGCCTATTACTACAGGGAAGGAGCTCTGGGGCCAACGTCCTGACTTTC.

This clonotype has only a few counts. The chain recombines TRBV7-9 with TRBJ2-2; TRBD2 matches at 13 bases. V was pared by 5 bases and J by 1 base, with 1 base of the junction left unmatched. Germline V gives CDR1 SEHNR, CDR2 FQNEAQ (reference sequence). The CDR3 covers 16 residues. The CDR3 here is CASSGTSGENTGELFF. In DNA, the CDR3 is TGTGCCAGCAGCGGGACTAGCGGGGAGAACACCGGGGAGCTGTTTTTT. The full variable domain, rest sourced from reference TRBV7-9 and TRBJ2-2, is DTGVSQNPRHKITKRGQNVTFRCDPISEHNRLYWYRQTLGQGPEFLTYFQNEAQLEKSRLLSDRFSAERPKGSFSTLEIQRTEQGDSAMYLCASSGTSGENTGELFFGEGSRLTVL.

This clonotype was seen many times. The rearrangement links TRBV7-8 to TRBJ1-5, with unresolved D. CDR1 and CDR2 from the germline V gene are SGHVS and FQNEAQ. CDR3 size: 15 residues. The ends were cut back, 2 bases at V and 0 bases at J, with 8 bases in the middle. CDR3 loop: CASSLRRDSNQPQHF. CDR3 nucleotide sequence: TGTGCCAGCAGCTTACGGCGGGATAGCAATCAGCCCCAGCATTTT.